This T cell receptor beta chain originates from a study of cytomegalovirus exposure and HLA in healthy donors. Background on the study: For the approximately 430 genotyped donors, approximately 82% fell within the Caucasian-associated ancestry cluster.

The PCR was carried out with 60 Vbeta primers and 13 Jbeta primers. The repertoire was sequenced with immunoSEQ multiplex PCR; TCRdb's copy has only in-frame clones and lacks some. The repertoire holds more than 150,000 clones, roughly four fifths seen once, with about 1.5% in the top ten. The donors (healthy individuals) were bone marrow donors. Study-level results: Testing in vitro showed a few CMV-associated chains specific for CMV antigens. The classifier, whose performance was assessed in both the original and validation cohorts, reportedly diagnosed cytomegalovirus status with high specificity and sensitivity.

Germline assignment: CDR1 LGHNA and CDR2 YNFKEQ. The CDR3 has 15 residues. V lost 4 bases, J lost 0 bases, and 11 bases lay in between. This clone was seen only a few times. Antigen: not known. This chain links TRBV4-2 with TRBJ2-3; no definite D call. The TCR comes from a young man in good health and CMV-seronegative. The specimen was PBMCs. CDR3 DNA sequence: TGTGCCAGCAGCCCTTCTGCGCCCAGCACAGATACGCAGTATTTT. Amino acid sequence: CASSPSAPSTDTQYF.